This note documents a single TCR beta chain sequence. This specimen belongs to a study of blood T cell repertoires in COVID-19. About the research overall: Specimens from acute and convalescent COVID-19 originated in the United States, Italy and Spain. T cells, B-cell-depleted T cells, or PBMCs supplied cDNA or gDNA.

The V gene end was trimmed by 5 bases and the J gene end by 0 bases; junction bases not matched to a gene: 3. This CDR3 region has 14 residues. In germline, CDR1 is SGHAT, CDR2 FQDESV (reference sequence). As originally analysed: Reference gene primers were amplified, and this amplification served to estimate nucleated cell counts. Some clones are missing from TCRdb's copy, which holds only in-frame ones; the method was immunoSEQ multiplex PCR. V and J calls and clone size are as listed in that table; D and trimming were resolved from the DNA. The sample has 65,000 to 75,000 clones, around 85% seen once; the top ten hold 4.4%.

The TCR originated in a middle-aged man with active COVID-19. The chain combines TRBV11-1 with TRBJ2-5; 7 positions match TRBD1. Sequenced material: peripheral blood. The chain's CDR3 is CASSPGQNQETQYF. DNA of the CDR3: TGTGCCAGCAGCCCGGGACAGAACCAAGAGACCCAGTACTTC.